Listed here are 10 T cell receptor beta chains from one sample, sequenced in a study of cytomegalovirus exposure and HLA in healthy donors. With 60 Vbeta and 13 Jbeta primers, the PCR was carried out. Repertoires were generated with immunoSEQ multiplex PCR, while TCRdb's copy carries only in-frame clones and drops some. This sample has approximately 280,000 clones, with 70% to 90% found just once. The sample was PBMCs. The receptors derive from a woman between 18 and 29 years old in good health and CMV-seronegative.

The chain couples TRBV19 to TRBJ1-1; 8 bases are a match to TRBD1. Germline loops: CDR1 LNHDA, CDR2 SQIVND (reference sequence). The length of the CDR3 is 11 residues. Germline trimming cut 6 bases from V and 7 bases from J; bases unmatched to any gene: 1. In DNA form, the CDR3 reads TGTGCCAGTAGACAGGGGGGTGAAGCTTTCTTT. Residues: CASRQGGEAFF. The entire variable domain, with the rest obtained from reference TRBV19 and TRBJ1-1, is as follows: DGGITQSPKYLFRKEGQNVTLSCEQNLNHDAMYWYRQDPGQGLRLIYYSQIVNDFQKGDIAEGYSVSREKKESFPLTVTSAQKNPTAFYLCASRQGGEAFFGQGTRLTVV.

This chain uses TRBV2 with TRBJ2-7; TRBD1 might be the D (6 bases). Germline values: CDR1 SNHLY, CDR2 FYNNEI. V was pared by 2 bases and J by 6 bases, with 23 bases between. This CDR3 has 17 residues. For the CDR3, the DNA is TGTGCCAGCAGTGAAACCCGACAGGTCGTATCTCTCGGCGAGCAGTACTTC. This sequence encodes CASSETRQVVSLGEQYF.

The rearrangement links TRBV5-1 to TRBJ2-1; 9 bases match TRBD2. Germline V lookup: CDR1 SGHRS, CDR2 YFSETQ. The CDR3 length is 15 residues. V lost 4 bases, J lost 10 bases, and 12 bases stayed unmatched. The CDR3 loop reads CASSLLGRGGWEQFF. The CDR3 bases are TGCGCCAGCAGCCTCCTGGGGCGGGGGGGTTGGGAGCAGTTCTTC.

This sequence joins TRBV30 and TRBJ2-3; a weak D match, TRBD1 (5 bases). This CDR3 is built from 14 residues. V shed 0 bases and J shed 2 bases, with 9 bases lying between them. The V gene's germline CDR1 is GTSNPN and CDR2 SVGIG (reference sequence). CDR3 in amino acids: CAWSVGQHTDTQYF. CDR3 bases: TGTGCCTGGAGTGTCGGACAACACACAGATACGCAGTATTTT.

DNA for the CDR3: TGCGCCAGCAGCCGACTAGCGCTGGCGGAGACAGATACGCAGTATTTT. It translates to CASSRLALAETDTQYF. The chain links TRBV4-1 to TRBJ2-3, with 8 bases identical to TRBD2. The germline V gene has CDR1 MGHRA and CDR2 YSYEKL. CDR3 length: 16 residues. V was pared by 4 bases and J by 3 bases, with 9 bases of the junction left unmatched.

The rearrangement uses TRBV4-1 and TRBJ1-1, with 7 bases matching TRBD1. Germline CDR1 and CDR2: MGHRA and YSYEKL. The CDR3 is 15 amino acids. V shed 6 bases, J shed 4 bases, and the junction held 11 bases outside the gene matches. In nucleotides, the CDR3 is TGCGCCAGCAGAGGACAGACAGGGATATTCACTGAAGCTTTCTTT. It encodes CASRGQTGIFTEAFF.

This chain links TRBV27 with TRBJ1-1, with a weak D call TRBD1 (5 bases). The CDR3 totals 14 residues. CDR1 and CDR2 from the germline V gene are MNHEY and SMNVEV (reference sequence). With 10 bases removed from V and 6 bases from J, the gap between germline ends came to 21 bases. CDR3 loop: CATGTGGMISEAFF. CDR3 in DNA: TGTGCCACCGGGACCGGGGGGATGATTTCTGAAGCTTTCTTT.

The V call is TRBV7-8, the J call TRBJ2-3; TRBD2 matches at 14 bases. There are 18 residues in the CDR3. Losses at the gene ends were 3 bases for V and 0 bases for J; bases not matched to a gene: 5. In germline, CDR1 is SGHVS, CDR2 FQNEAQ. CDR3 coding DNA: TGTGCCAGCAGCTTGGGACTAGCGGGGGCGCGAAGCACAGATACGCAGTATTTT. Translation gives CASSLGLAGARSTDTQYF.

The count of this clone is one. The chain employs TRBV7-9 and TRBJ2-7; 7 bases are a match to TRBD1. Losses at the gene ends were 4 bases for V and 2 bases for J; bases not matched to a gene: 8. This CDR3 comprises 15 residues. From germline, CDR1 is SEHNR and CDR2 FQNEAQ (reference sequence). The DNA for the CDR3 is TGTGCCAGCAGCTCCCATGGGACAGCCGCCTACGAGCAGTACTTC. Translated: CASSSHGTAAYEQYF.

This chain joins TRBV14 and TRBJ2-6; D may be TRBD2 (6 bases). The length of the CDR3 is 17 residues. Trimming pared 3 bases from V and 4 bases from J, leaving 16 bases between. Per the germline V gene, CDR1 is SGHDN and CDR2 is FVKESK. CDR3 sequence reads: CASSHRDPGGGANVLTF. Written as DNA, the CDR3 is TGTGCCAGCAGCCATAGGGACCCCGGGGGAGGGGCCAACGTCCTGACTTTC.